Below, one T cell receptor beta chain is given with its context. TCRdb's table, derived via immunoSEQ multiplex PCR, lists solely in-frame clones and lacks some. Here the sample spans just over 2,000,000 clones, about 95% being singletons. Naive CD8 isolation took CD45RO-negative cells positively selected for CCR7 and excluded terminally differentiated effector memory CD45RA+ cells. Germline CDR1 is MNHNY and CDR2 is SVGAGI (reference sequence). Trimming cost V 5 bases and J 6 bases, with 9 bases left between them. The CDR3 runs 12 residues. This record comes from a study of shared clonotypes between healthy human individuals.

Sequenced input: naive CD8+ T cells sorted from blood. The V gene is TRBV6-6, the J gene TRBJ2-3; D uncertain. This sequence was found in a man aged 18 to 30 in good health. The DNA of the CDR3 is TGTGCCAGCAGTCAGTATCGGGATACGCAGTATTTT. Translation gives CASSQYRDTQYF.